A selection of T cell receptor beta chains follows, all from one sample in a study of blood T cells in healthy people across ages. TCRdb fed the 5' RACE reads into MiXCR, producing one record per CDR3 protein. The sample holds fewer than 900,000 distinct CDR3 sequences; around 46% are singletons and the top ten take 20% to 25%. The sample taken for sequencing was blood. All receptors derive from a woman aged 60-70 years in good health. CDR3s include the opening cysteine and the closing phenylalanine or tryptophan. The D gene is left open where the match is weak. A row's size may be missing; if present it is once, few, many or a size class.

J	size	D	V	DNA	CDR3
TRBJ2-1	.	.	TRBV9	TGTGCCAGCAGCGTAGGGGAGACTCCTACCTACAATGAGCAGTTCTTC	CASSVGETPTYNEQFF
TRBJ1-2	.	TRBD1	TRBV4-2	TGTGCCAGCAGCCAAGGGACAGGAGACGCCTATGGCTACACCTTC	CASSQGTGDAYGYTF
TRBJ2-1	many	.	TRBV20-1	TGCAGTGCCGCGAGGTTGGATGAGCAGTTCTTC	CSAARLDEQFF
TRBJ1-1	once	.	TRBV5-1	TGCGCCAGCAGCTTCAGCGGTGAGAGTGAAGCTTTCTTT	CASSFSGESEAFF
TRBJ2-1	once	.	TRBV5-1	TGCGCCAGCAGCAACCAACCTCCGGGGTCGACCTACAATGAGCAGTTCTTC	CASSNQPPGSTYNEQFF
TRBJ2-5	many	.	TRBV6-2/TRBV6-3	TGTGCCAGCAGTTACTCGATGCCAGCTCAAGAGACCCAGTACTTC	CASSYSMPAQETQYF
TRBJ2-5	.	TRBD1	TRBV4-3	TGCGCCAGCAGCCAACGGACAGGCCGCAATGAGCAGTACTTC	CASSQRTGRNEQYF
TRBJ2-1	.	TRBD2	TRBV6-2/TRBV6-3	TGTGCCAGCAGTTACGGACTAGCGGGGGGCCGACTTCGAAATGAGCAGTTCTTC	CASSYGLAGGRLRNEQFF
TRBJ2-1	few	.	TRBV7-9	TGTGCCAGCAGCCCGGCTTGGGGCGGGGACTACAATGAGCAGTTCTTC	CASSPAWGGDYNEQFF
TRBJ1-2	.	.	TRBV10-2	TGCGCCAGCATGGTGGAAGGCGAGCATGGCTACACCTTC	CASMVEGEHGYTF
TRBJ2-3	.	.	TRBV28	TGTGCCAGCACCCCAGGGTCTTTCACAGATACGCAGTATTTT	CASTPGSFTDTQYF
TRBJ1-2	.	.	TRBV21-1	TGTGCCGGCAGCAAAGTGAGCTATGGCTACACCTTC	CAGSKVSYGYTF
TRBJ2-5	.	.	TRBV7-8	TGTGCCAGCAGCATCGAACTGACCCAAGAGACCCAGTACTTC	CASSIELTQETQYF
TRBJ2-1	.	TRBD1	TRBV2	TGTGCCAATCGACAGGGCGAGGGAGTCTACAATGAGCAGTTCTTC	CANRQGEGVYNEQFF
TRBJ1-1	few	.	TRBV29-1	TGCAGCGTTGAAGTACAGAAGATGAACACTGAAGCTTTCTTT	CSVEVQKMNTEAFF
TRBJ2-7	once	TRBD2	TRBV20-1	TGCAGTGCTAGAGATCTAGGGACTAGCGAGTTCTACGAGCAGTACTTC	CSARDLGTSEFYEQYF
TRBJ1-1	.	.	TRBV6-2/TRBV6-3	TGTGCCAGCAGTTACTCGGCAAGTGAAGCTTTCTTT	CASSYSASEAFF
TRBJ1-2	few	.	TRBV6-2/TRBV6-3	TGTGCCAGCAGCTCGACGGGACCAGGCTACACCTTC	CASSSTGPGYTF
TRBJ2-1	few	TRBD1	TRBV11-2	TGTGCCAGCAGCCCTGGACAGGGGCAGTTCTTC	CASSPGQGQFF
TRBJ2-7	many	.	TRBV29-1	TGCAGCGTTGTTACACTCCAGTCCTACGAGCAGTACTTC	CSVVTLQSYEQYF
TRBJ2-3	.	TRBD2	TRBV6-6	TGTGCCAGCAGTGGGACTAGCGGGAGAGGTACAGATACGCAGTATTTT	CASSGTSGRGTDTQYF
TRBJ2-5	.	TRBD1	TRBV27	TGTGCCAGCACCTCGACAGGGGAGGAGACCCAGTACTTC	CASTSTGEETQYF
TRBJ2-7	.	TRBD2	TRBV18	TGTGCCAGCTCACCACCCACTAGCGGCAATTACGAGCAGTACTTC	CASSPPTSGNYEQYF
TRBJ1-2	few	TRBD1	TRBV5-1	TGCGCCAGCAGCCGCTTTAACCCACCGGGACAGGGGAGGAACTATGGCTACACCTTC	CASSRFNPPGQGRNYGYTF
TRBJ2-1	.	.	TRBV11-3	TGTGCCAGCAGCTTAGGTCGTACAGGGAGCTCCTACAATGAGCAGTTCTTC	CASSLGRTGSSYNEQFF
TRBJ2-1	.	TRBD2	TRBV18	TGTGCCAGCTCAGCCAACCCGGGACTAGCGGGAGGGCCGGACAATGAGCAGTTCTTC	CASSANPGLAGGPDNEQFF
TRBJ2-2	few	.	TRBV5-1	TGCGCCAGCAGACCGGAGAACACCGGGGAGCTGTTTTTT	CASRPENTGELFF
TRBJ2-3	.	.	TRBV9	TGTGCCAGCAGCGTGATGGGGGGAGATACGCAGTATTTT	CASSVMGGDTQYF
TRBJ2-5	.	TRBD2	TRBV6-4	TGTGCCAGCAGTGGGACTAGCGGGAGGGACCCCAATGAGCAGTACTTC	CASSGTSGRDPNEQYF
TRBJ2-7	.	.	TRBV6-1	TGTGCCAGCACTGGGATTTCAACCTACGAGCAGTACTTC	CASTGISTYEQYF
TRBJ2-4	.	.	TRBV6-6	TGTGCCAGCAGTGACGGCCCGGGGCGGGACATTCAGTACTTC	CASSDGPGRDIQYF
TRBJ2-7	many	TRBD1	TRBV28	TGTGCCAGCAGTTTGGGGACAGGGAGGCGCGAGCAGTACTTC	CASSLGTGRREQYF
TRBJ2-7	.	TRBD1	TRBV6-2/TRBV6-3	TGTGCCAGCAGTCAAGGACAGGGAACTCTCAGCTCCTACGAGCAGTACTTC	CASSQGQGTLSSYEQYF
TRBJ2-1	many	.	TRBV21-1	TGTGCCAGGGCGACCTTACGGACTAGCGGGACAAGCTCCTACAATGAGCAGTTCTTC	CARATLRTSGTSSYNEQFF
TRBJ2-5	few	.	TRBV18	TGTGCTAGCAGTCCCACCCGGGAGACCCAGTACTTC	CASSPTRETQYF
TRBJ2-1	few	.	TRBV12-3/TRBV12-4	TGTGCCAGCAGTTCCGGTTCGCCCTACAATGAGCAGTTCTTC	CASSSGSPYNEQFF
TRBJ1-5	.	TRBD1	TRBV24-1	TGTGCCACCAGTGACAACCCTCGGACAGGGGCCCCGAAGGGGGGCAATCAGCCCCAGCATTTT	CATSDNPRTGAPKGGNQPQHF
TRBJ2-5	.	.	TRBV7-8	TGTGCCAGCAGCTTAGGACCATTGTGGGGAGAGACCCAGTACTTC	CASSLGPLWGETQYF
TRBJ1-2	.	TRBD1	TRBV10-3	TGTGCCATCAGTGGGAGACAGGGATTGGCGGGCTACACCTTC	CAISGRQGLAGYTF
TRBJ2-7	.	.	TRBV4-2	TGTGCCAGCAGCCAAGATCGGGCAAGGCTTGGAGCCCAGTACGAGCAGTACTTC	CASSQDRARLGAQYEQYF
TRBJ2-3	few	TRBD2	TRBV28	TGTGCCAGCAGTTTTTTGACTAGCGGGAGTGCAGATACGCAGTATTTT	CASSFLTSGSADTQYF
TRBJ1-2	.	TRBD1	TRBV7-2	TGTGCCAGCAGCTTAGGGGGGACAGGGAGCATATATGGCTACACCTTC	CASSLGGTGSIYGYTF
TRBJ1-2	.	.	TRBV13	TGTGCCAGCAGTCTTTCCGGTCCCCTAATCTATGGCTACACCTTC	CASSLSGPLIYGYTF
TRBJ2-7	few	.	TRBV28	TGTGCCAGCAGTTTCGTTTTATTGGGCCAGAGTGAGCAGTACTTC	CASSFVLLGQSEQYF
TRBJ1-2	.	TRBD1	TRBV29-1	TGCAGCGTTGAAGGACAGGGGAGTGGCTATGGCTACACCTTC	CSVEGQGSGYGYTF
TRBJ2-1	.	.	TRBV3-1	TGTGCCAGCAGCCAACACTCAAAAAGCGAAGGGGTATCGAGCTCCTACAATGAGCAGTTCTTC	CASSQHSKSEGVSSSYNEQFF
TRBJ2-3	.	.	TRBV27	TGTGCCAGCAGTCGCCGGGACCCCGCGAATACGCAGTATTTT	CASSRRDPANTQYF
TRBJ2-3	.	.	TRBV19	TGTGCCAGTAGTCGACAGGTAGATACGCAGTATTTT	CASSRQVDTQYF
TRBJ1-1	.	TRBD1	TRBV6-1	TGTGCCAGCAGTGAAAGTGGACAGGGTGAAGCTTTCTTT	CASSESGQGEAFF
TRBJ2-5	many	TRBD1	TRBV10-3	TGTGCCATCAGTGATATAACAGGGGGGAGGCAAGAGACCCAGTACTTC	CAISDITGGRQETQYF
TRBJ1-5	few	TRBD1	TRBV2	TGTGCCAGCCTGGACAGGGGGCAACAGCCCCAGCATTTT	CASLDRGQQPQHF
TRBJ2-1	.	.	TRBV14	TGTGCCAGCAGCCCCGGGACCTGGAATGAGCAGTTCTTC	CASSPGTWNEQFF
TRBJ2-1	.	TRBD2	TRBV12-3/TRBV12-4	TGTGCCAGCAGTTTCATCGGGACTAGCCCCTTTAATGAGCAGTTCTTC	CASSFIGTSPFNEQFF